This TCR beta chain is from a study of immune characterization of retroperitoneal liposarcoma. The germline V and J ends were trimmed by 5 bases and 6 bases, with 10 bases remaining between them. There are 13 residues in the CDR3. CDR1 is SGHTA, CDR2 FQGNSA, per germline. One entry per CDR3 protein results from TCRdb running MiXCR on the PCR reads. This table holds roughly 3,000 distinct CDR3 sequences, around half found once. This TCR was recovered from a male donor with retroperitoneal liposarcoma. The sample consisted of tumor tissue. V gene TRBV7-2 combines with J gene TRBJ2-2; unclear D gene. CDR3 DNA: TGTGCCAGCAGCGGCGGCAATCCCGGGGAGCTGTTTTTT. This gives the protein CASSGGNPGELFF.